The source of this T cell receptor beta chain is a study of shared clonotypes between healthy human individuals. Overall study results and limits: The researchers took only blood, and tissue repertoires probably look different.

CDR1 and CDR2 (germline): SGHAT, FQNNGV. V dropped 6 bases and J dropped 0 bases, with 12 bases sitting between them. CDR3 length: 14 amino acids. A note on this clone: Antigen unknown.

This table comes from immunoSEQ multiplex PCR, and its TCRdb copy is limited to in-frame clones, with some not included. Of roughly 700,000 clones in the sample, around 72% were seen once. Nashville, Tennessee was home to all donors, each a Caucasian adult. From CD4+ cells came CD45RA+ naive and CD45RA-negative memory subsets. The sequence came from a woman aged 25 to 45 in good health. Material for sequencing was memory CD4+ T cells sorted from blood. Documented subset: CD45RA-negative fraction. The chain carries TRBV11-2 and TRBJ2-7, with D tentatively TRBD1 or TRBD2 (5 bases each). The CDR3 sequence: CASRPGPGSYEQYF. CDR3 sequence (DNA): TGTGCCAGCAGGCCGGGACCCGGCTCCTACGAGCAGTACTTC.